This T cell receptor beta chain originates from a study of monozygotic twins with cystic fibrosis. Study-wide results and caveats: In 13 of 16 pairs, V gene usage was closest to the co-twin's. Nucleotide-identical clonotype sharing was significantly higher within monozygotic CF twin pairs than between unrelated CF individuals. Median Simpson clonality of approximately 0.009 suggested naive T cells predominated.

Using immunoSEQ multiplex PCR, the repertoire was profiled, and TCRdb retains in-frame clones only, with some absent. The sample holds 17,000 or so clones, over 95% seen once. CDR1 SGHKS and CDR2 YYEKEE come from the germline V gene (reference sequence). The V end was cut by 4 bases, the J end by 0 bases, with 13 bases between. The CDR3 spans 16 residues. Notes on this clone: Antigen: not known.

Input material: blood. The origin of this receptor is a girl aged 2-10 years with cystic fibrosis. The rearrangement uses TRBV5-5 and TRBJ2-2, with D perhaps TRBD1 (5 bases). The DNA of the CDR3 is TGTGCCAGCAGCCGAGACAGTTACGCGAACACCGGGGAGCTGTTTTTT. It yields the protein CASSRDSYANTGELFF.